What follows are 21 T cell receptor beta chains derived from one specimen sequenced in a study of cytomegalovirus exposure and HLA in healthy donors (TCRdb year 2017). The method behind the library was the immunoSEQ multiplex PCR assay. A mixture of 60 forward primers for TCR Vbeta segments and 13 reverse primers for TCR Jbeta segments was used in the multiplex PCR. In its TCRdb copy, this immuneACCESS table keeps in-frame sequences only and misses some clones. Where compared with another copy, unresolved V genes explain less than half of these, and the others have no known cause. This sample comprises about 240,000 clones, approximately 82% of them detected only once. Of the sample, 7% to 9% falls within the top ten clones. The specimen was PBMCs. These receptors all stem from a woman aged 60-75 years in good health and CMV-seropositive.

This rearrangement joins TRBV23-1 to TRBJ2-5; tentatively, D is TRBD1 (6 bases). TRBV23-1 is labeled an ORF, and its function is uncertain. V dropped 0 bases and J dropped 7 bases, with 21 bases sitting between them. The CDR3 consists of 17 residues. The CDR3 region has the DNA TGCGCCAGCAGTCAATCCTTGCATCAGGCCCTAGGGGGGACCCAGTACTTC. Its protein product is CASSQSLHQALGGTQYF.

CDR3 in amino acids: CASSQGFGGRDTQYF. The CDR3 DNA follows: TGTGCCAGCAGCCAAGGATTTGGAGGGCGAGATACGCAGTATTTT. This rearrangement joins TRBV14 to TRBJ2-3; D may be TRBD2 (6 bases). V was pared by 1 base and J by 5 bases, with 13 bases between. Germline V lookup: CDR1 SGHDN, CDR2 FVKESK. The CDR3 is 15 amino acids.

The rearrangement links TRBV10-3 to TRBJ2-2; possibly TRBD1 for D (6 bases). V gave up 4 bases and J gave up 1 base, with 10 bases separating them. CDR3 size: 15 residues. CDR1 and CDR2 (germline): ENHRY, SYGVKD. CDR3 nucleotides: TGTGCCATCAGTGCCAGGGGACGGAACACCGGGGAGCTGTTTTTT. Translated: CAISARGRNTGELFF.

The chain joins TRBV7-9 to TRBJ2-7; tentative D call: TRBD1 (6 bases). The CDR3 runs to 12 residues. V lost 2 bases and J lost 5, with 7 bases in between. Germline V lookup: CDR1 SEHNR, CDR2 FQNEAQ (reference sequence). The DNA for the CDR3 is TGTGCCAGCAGCTTAACAGGGAACGAGCAGTACTTC. Translating it yields CASSLTGNEQYF.

The rearrangement uses TRBV9 and TRBJ1-2; 10 nucleotides line up with TRBD1. In germline, CDR1 is SGDLS, CDR2 YYNGEE. The CDR3 length is 16 residues. J was trimmed by 8 bases and V by 0 bases; bases with no gene match: 10. The CDR3 is CASSVGGDRGTGGYTF. CDR3 in DNA: TGTGCCAGCAGCGTAGGAGGGGACAGGGGAACGGGCGGCTACACCTTC.

The J gene is TRBJ2-5, the V gene TRBV18, with TRBD1 identical over 7 bases. The junction had 3 bases not matched to a gene; V was cut back by 3 bases and J by 8 bases. The CDR3 runs 12 residues. Looked up from germline, CDR1 is KGHSH and CDR2 is LQKENI. CDR3 amino acids: CASSPGQTTQYF. In nucleotides, the CDR3 is TGTGCCAGCTCACCGGGACAGACTACCCAGTACTTC.

The rearrangement joins TRBV4-1 to TRBJ1-5, with 7 bases fitting TRBD1. V lost 3 bases and J lost 4; bases outside the gene matches: 9. This CDR3 comprises 16 residues. Germline V gives CDR1 MGHRA, CDR2 YSYEKL. The CDR3 sequence: CASSHRMTGPNQPQHF. The CDR3 nucleotides read TGCGCCAGCAGCCATCGAATGACAGGGCCGAATCAGCCCCAGCATTTT.

In this sample, this clone turned up a few times. The chain is built from TRBV9 and TRBJ2-7; 13 bases align to TRBD2. V lost 4 bases and J lost 4; bases outside the gene matches: 8. This CDR3 has 16 residues. Germline CDR1 is SGDLS and CDR2 is YYNGEE. The CDR3 DNA reads TGTGCCAGCAGCCTCAGGACTAGCGGGAGTTTATACGAGCAGTACTTC. It encodes CASSLRTSGSLYEQYF.

This clone was seen only once. The junction and the germline gene differ at one end; a read error may be behind it. The chain recombines TRBV7-9 with TRBJ1-1; D perhaps matches TRBD1 (5 bases). CDR1 is SEHNR and CDR2 is FQNEAQ in the germline V gene (reference sequence). The CDR3 covers 15 residues. The DNA of the CDR3 is TGTTCCAGCAGCTTAGCAGGGTGGCAGGGTACTGAAGTTTTCTTT. This sequence encodes CSSSLAGWQGTEVFF.

V and J are TRBV6-1 and TRBJ1-2, with 7 nucleotides matching TRBD1. The V gene end was trimmed by 6 bases and the J gene end by 4 bases; junction bases not matched to a gene: 8. This CDR3 contains 14 residues. CDR1 is MNHNS, CDR2 SASEGT, per germline. DNA of the CDR3: TGTGCCAGCAGCAGGGACAGCCTTAGCTATGGCTACACCTTC. It specifies CASSRDSLSYGYTF.

The chain has TRBV29-1 and TRBJ2-4, with TRBD2 matching over 8 bases. Trimming removed 7 bases from V and 7 bases from J; junction bases left unmatched: 12. Germline V CDR1 and CDR2: SQVTM, ANQGSEA. The CDR3 has 14 residues. The CDR3 region is CSASAGGTGNIQYF. The CDR3 nucleotides read TGCAGCGCGAGTGCGGGGGGTACGGGGAACATTCAGTACTTC.

This rearrangement joins TRBV27 to TRBJ1-1; D is perhaps TRBD1 (6 bases). Trimming took off 5 bases at V and 1 base at J, with 11 bases between the two ends. The CDR3 consists of 14 residues. Germline V gives CDR1 MNHEY, CDR2 SMNVEV (reference sequence). CDR3 loop: CASSSLQGNTEAFF. The DNA for the CDR3 is TGTGCCAGCAGTAGCTTACAGGGGAACACTGAAGCTTTCTTT.

This chain uses TRBV12-5 with TRBJ2-7; possible D gene TRBD1, 6 bases. This CDR3 has 12 residues. V shed 5 bases and J shed 2 bases, with 7 bases lying between them. Germline CDR1 reads LGHNT; CDR2 reads FRNRAP. The CDR3 DNA is TGTGCTAGTGGTGACAGGACCTACGAGCAGTACTTC. Protein sequence: CASGDRTYEQYF.

This clone was counted between two and nine times. The chain has TRBV7-2 and TRBJ2-7; 7 bases are shared with TRBD2. The CDR3 totals 16 residues. Germline assignment: CDR1 SGHTA and CDR2 FQGNSA. V lost 5 bases and J lost 1; bases outside the gene matches: 11. As DNA, the CDR3 is TGTGCCAGCAGCCCGCCGACTTGGGACTATTCCTACGAGCAGTACTTC. Protein: CASSPPTWDYSYEQYF. Looking up the rest from reference TRBV7-2 and TRBJ2-7 gives the full variable domain: GAGVSQSPSNKVTEKGKDVELRCDPISGHTALYWYRQSLGQGLEFLIYFQGNSAPDKSGLPSDRFSAERTGGSVSTLTIQRTQQEDSAVYLCASSPPTWDYSYEQYFGPGTRLTVT.

This clone has a single count. The chain has TRBV5-1 and TRBJ2-2; TRBD2 might be the D (6 bases). Germline V gives CDR1 SGHRS, CDR2 YFSETQ. The V and J ends lost 1 base and 0 bases respectively, with 13 bases between them. This CDR3 has 17 amino acids. CDR3 sequence reads: CASSLTSRNSNTGELFF. For the CDR3, the DNA is TGCGCCAGCAGCTTGACTAGCCGTAACTCGAACACCGGGGAGCTGTTTTTT.

The rearrangement links TRBV5-6 to TRBJ2-6; weak D call: TRBD1 (6 bases). The CDR3 consists of 17 residues. Germline assignment: CDR1 SGHDT and CDR2 YYEEEE. Trimming left V 2 bases short and J 0 bases short, with 12 bases between. The CDR3 DNA follows: TGTGCCAGCAGCTTTATACAGGGCAGCTCTGGGGCCAACGTCCTGACTTTC. Translation gives CASSFIQGSSGANVLTF.

Worth noting for this clone: At one boundary the junction diverges from the germline segment, which might be a read error. The chain combines TRBV7-9 with TRBJ1-2; D possibly corresponds to TRBD1 (6 bases). The CDR3 covers 14 residues. Germline CDR1 is SEHNR and CDR2 is FQNEAQ (reference sequence). The CDR3 region has the DNA TGTTCCAGCAGCTTAGCAGGGGAGGGGTATGGCTACACCTTC. The encoded protein is CSSSLAGEGYGYTF.

Points on this clone: One junction end does not reproduce the germline sequence, and a read error may be involved. The J gene is TRBJ1-2, the V gene TRBV7-9; 9 bases are a match to TRBD1. CDR1 and CDR2 (germline): SEHNR, FQNEAQ (reference sequence). This CDR3 has 15 residues. The CDR3 is CSSSVDLTGGYGYTF. The DNA of the CDR3 is TGTTCCAGCAGCGTGGACCTGACAGGGGGCTATGGCTACACCTTC.

The chain carries TRBV27 and TRBJ1-2, with D possibly TRBD1 on 5 matching bases. Trimming shortened V by 3 bases and J by 8 bases, and 19 bases separated the two germline ends. Germline V lookup: CDR1 MNHEY, CDR2 SMNVEV (reference sequence). The CDR3 consists of 15 residues. CDR3 sequence: CASSFVGVLGGGYTF. The DNA for the CDR3 is TGTGCCAGCAGTTTCGTCGGGGTACTCGGGGGAGGCTACACCTTC.

The gene calls are TRBV7-9 and TRBJ1-2; no firm D call. The V gene's germline CDR1 is SEHNR and CDR2 FQNEAQ (reference sequence). Trimming took off 0 bases at V and 7 bases at J, with 12 bases between the two ends. This CDR3 contains 14 residues. The CDR3 region has the DNA TGTGCCAGCAGCTTAGCCGGTCAGGACTCTGGCTACACCTTC. Encoded protein: CASSLAGQDSGYTF.

The chain uses TRBV4-2 and TRBJ1-2; 7 bases align to TRBD1. With V trimmed by 0 bases and J by 7 bases, 11 bases remained unmatched. The CDR3 is 16 residues long. CDR1 is LGHNA, CDR2 YNFKEQ, per germline. The chain's CDR3 is CASSQDWADRLGGYTF. Here the CDR3 DNA reads TGTGCCAGCAGCCAAGATTGGGCGGACAGGCTTGGTGGCTACACCTTC.